This passage covers 32 T cell receptor beta chains from one sample sequenced in a study of blood T cell repertoires in COVID-19 (dated by TCRdb to the early 2020s). The library came from the immunoSEQ multiplex PCR assay. The clones in this table, taken by TCRdb from immuneACCESS, are in-frame only. Not every clone is retained; where verified, under half of the shortfall comes from an unresolved V gene, and the cause of the rest is unknown. This sample comprises about 130,000 clones, around four fifths of them detected only once. The ten largest make up roughly 10% of the sample. Sequenced input: peripheral blood. All receptors derive from a man aged 35-49 years with active or convalescent COVID-19.

This sequence joins TRBV9 and TRBJ2-7, with D perhaps TRBD2 (5 bases). Trimming stripped 3 bases from V and 3 bases from J, with 10 bases between. The CDR3 is made up of 13 amino acids. Germline V CDR1 and CDR2: SGDLS, YYNGEE. DNA of the CDR3: TGTGCCAGCAGCGCCTTACTAGGCTACGAGCAGTACTTC. Its translation is CASSALLGYEQYF. Using reference TRBV9 and TRBJ2-7 for the parts outside the CDR3, the full variable domain is DSGVTQTPKHLITATGQRVTLRCSPRSGDLSVYWYQQSLDQGLQFLIQYYNGEERAKGNILERFSAQQFPDLHSELNLSSLELGDSALYFCASSALLGYEQYFGPGTRLTVT.

The chain carries TRBV7-2 and TRBJ2-7; D perhaps matches TRBD2 (5 bases). The CDR3 contains 13 residues. Germline CDR1 is SGHTA and CDR2 is FQGNSA. Trimming cost V 2 bases and J 9 bases, with 14 bases left between them. The CDR3 coding sequence is TGTGCCAGCAGCTTAAACCCCGGAGGCTGGCAGTACTTC. It yields the protein CASSLNPGGWQYF.

The chain recombines TRBV7-2 with TRBJ2-3; the match to TRBD1 covers 11 bases. Germline V CDR1 and CDR2: SGHTA, FQGNSA. The CDR3 sequence is 15 residues long. Unmatched junction bases numbered 9, after V lost 6 bases and J lost 7 bases. CDR3 protein: CASRPGTGGMNTQYF. CDR3 bases: TGTGCCAGCAGACCCGGGACAGGGGGTATGAATACGCAGTATTTT. Full variable domain (remainder filled in from reference TRBV7-2 and TRBJ2-3): GAGVSQSPSNKVTEKGKDVELRCDPISGHTALYWYRQSLGQGLEFLIYFQGNSAPDKSGLPSDRFSAERTGGSVSTLTIQRTQQEDSAVYLCASRPGTGGMNTQYFGPGTRLTVL.

This clone was seen only a few times. The chain uses TRBV6-5 and TRBJ2-1, with a possible D match to TRBD1 (6 bases). CDR3 length: 13 amino acids. CDR1 is MNHEY and CDR2 is SVGAGI in the germline V gene. The ends were cut back, 5 bases at V and 4 bases at J, with 9 bases in the middle. As DNA, the CDR3 is TGTGCCAGCAGTCCACAGGGATACAATGAGCAGTTCTTC. Its translation: CASSPQGYNEQFF.

The J gene is TRBJ2-1, the V gene TRBV2; 8 bases are a match to TRBD1. The CDR3 runs 13 residues. J lost 10 bases, V lost 4 bases, and 6 bases had no gene match. CDR1 is SNHLY and CDR2 is FYNNEI in the germline V gene. CDR3: CASSGQGTGEQFF. CDR3 nucleotide sequence: TGTGCCAGCAGTGGACAGGGGACGGGAGAGCAGTTCTTC.

The table lists this clone with a count of one. The V gene is TRBV6-5, the J gene TRBJ2-7, with 8 bases that match TRBD1. The trim removed 4 bases at V and 4 bases at J, leaving 6 bases unmatched. The CDR3 is 14 amino acids. Germline CDR1 and CDR2: MNHEY and SVGAGI. The CDR3 region has the DNA TGTGCCAGCAGTTTCCCAGGGGGCCGATACGAGCAGTACTTC. This encodes CASSFPGGRYEQYF.

The chain links TRBV29-1 to TRBJ2-5; D is uncertain. Germline-derived CDR1 and CDR2 are SQVTM and ANQGSEA. V lost 7 bases, J lost 2 bases, and 5 bases lay in between. The CDR3 has 10 amino acids. This CDR3 is CSGQQETQYF. CDR3 nucleotides: TGCAGCGGGCAGCAAGAGACCCAGTACTTC.

CDR3 sequence reads: CASSLSGTVNEKLFF. As DNA, the CDR3 is TGTGCCAGCAGCTTATCCGGGACAGTAAATGAAAAACTGTTTTTT. The genes are TRBV7-6 and TRBJ1-4; 7 nucleotides match TRBD1. CDR1 is SGHVS, CDR2 FNYEAQ, per germline. The CDR3 runs 15 residues. The V and J ends lost 2 bases and 5 bases, in that order; junction bases with no gene match: 5.

The gene calls are TRBV5-6 and TRBJ1-2; 7 positions match TRBD1. CDR1 SGHDT and CDR2 YYEEEE come from the germline V gene. Trimming removed 1 base from V and 7 bases from J; junction bases left unmatched: 10. The CDR3 is made up of 15 amino acids. The CDR3 loop is CASSLPARGSGGYTF. The CDR3 nucleotides read TGTGCCAGCAGCTTGCCCGCCAGGGGGAGTGGTGGCTACACCTTC. Complete variable domain (other parts from reference TRBV5-6 and TRBJ1-2): DAGVTQSPTHLIKTRGQQVTLRCSPKSGHDTVSWYQQALGQGPQFIFQYYEEEERQRGNFPDRFSGHQFPNYSSELNVNALLLGDSALYLCASSLPARGSGGYTFGSGTRLTVV.

This chain uses TRBV4-3 with TRBJ2-7; a possible D gene is TRBD2 (6 bases). The germline V gene has CDR1 LGHNA and CDR2 YSLEER. The V and J ends lost 8 bases and 6 bases respectively, with 20 bases between them. The length of the CDR3 is 14 residues. CDR3 loop: CASAPLANGGEQYF. In DNA, the CDR3 is TGCGCCAGCGCCCCCCTAGCTAACGGGGGCGAGCAGTACTTC.

The chain combines TRBV11-2 with TRBJ2-3; 11 positions agree with TRBD2. The V gene end was trimmed by 4 bases and the J gene end by 0 bases; junction bases not matched to a gene: 3. This CDR3 region has 16 residues. The germline CDR1 and CDR2 sequences are SGHAT and FQNNGV. CDR3 amino acids: CASSSRTSGSTDTQYF. Written as DNA, the CDR3 is TGTGCCAGCAGCTCTCGGACTAGCGGGAGCACAGATACGCAGTATTTT.

In its sample, this clone was seen many times. The chain recombines TRBV24-1 with TRBJ2-1, with 13 bases identical to TRBD2. Germline trimming cut 7 bases from V and 12 bases from J; bases unmatched to any gene: 5. In germline, CDR1 is KGHDR, CDR2 SFDVKD. This CDR3 region has 13 residues. The CDR3: CATSEGLAGRQFF. The CDR3 region has the DNA TGTGCCACCAGCGAGGGACTAGCGGGGAGGCAGTTCTTC.

V gene TRBV4-2 combines with J gene TRBJ2-2, with TRBD2 matching 7 bases. This CDR3 contains 15 residues. V dropped 0 bases and J dropped 3; count of bases not matched to a gene: 1. CDR1 is LGHNA, CDR2 YNFKEQ, per germline. The chain's CDR3 is CASSQERGDTGELFF. In DNA form, the CDR3 reads TGTGCCAGCAGCCAAGAACGGGGGGACACCGGGGAGCTGTTTTTT.

The rearrangement links TRBV7-8 to TRBJ2-1; 12 bases fit TRBD2. The ends lost 4 bases at V and 7 bases at J; junction bases unmatched: 11. Germline-derived CDR1 and CDR2 are SGHVS and FQNEAQ. This CDR3 is 17 amino acids long. The CDR3 DNA follows: TGTGCCAGCAGCTCTCGACTAGCGGGGGCACAGCTTAATGAGCAGTTCTTC. Translating gives CASSSRLAGAQLNEQFF.

The gene calls are TRBV12-5 and TRBJ2-5, with TRBD1 as a possible D gene (7 bases). The V end was cut by 2 bases, the J end by 4 bases, with 17 bases between. Germline lookup yields CDR1 LGHNT and CDR2 FRNRAP. The CDR3 length is 16 residues. The DNA for the CDR3 is TGTGCTAGTGGTTTGAACAGGGGAGGCCCTTCAGAGACCCAGTACTTC. Amino acid sequence: CASGLNRGGPSETQYF.

The chain links TRBV6-6 to TRBJ1-2; TRBD1 matches 8 bases. Germline loops: CDR1 MNHNY, CDR2 SVGAGI (reference sequence). The CDR3 covers 13 residues. The trim removed 2 bases at V and 5 bases at J, leaving 1 base unmatched. The CDR3 DNA sequence: TGTGCCAGCAGTTACCGGACAGGGTATGGCTACACCTTC. Protein product: CASSYRTGYGYTF.

This clone was seen a handful of times. The genes are TRBV10-3 and TRBJ1-1; D ambiguous. Trimming removed 7 bases from V and 1 base from J, with 13 bases in between. From germline, CDR1 is ENHRY and CDR2 SYGVKD. The CDR3 consists of 14 residues. CDR3 in amino acids: CAITDARQNTEAFF. The CDR3 DNA reads as TGTGCCATCACCGATGCCCGACAGAACACTGAAGCTTTCTTT.

CDR3 DNA sequence: TGTGCCAGCAGCTTACGGGGGGCGCAGGAAAAACTGTTTTTT. Encoded protein: CASSLRGAQEKLFF. The V call is TRBV13, the J call TRBJ1-4; D might be TRBD1 (6 bases). Germline CDR1 and CDR2: PRHDT and FYEKMQ (reference sequence). This CDR3 contains 14 residues. The ends were cut back, 2 bases at V and 8 bases at J, with 12 bases in the middle.

V and J are TRBV27 and TRBJ1-6; D gene ambiguous. Deletions cut 6 bases from V and 9 bases from J, with 15 bases between. The CDR3 spans 14 residues. Germline CDR1 and CDR2: MNHEY and SMNVEV (reference sequence). CDR3 in amino acids: CASRSVLRGSPLHF. The DNA of the CDR3 is TGTGCCAGCAGGTCCGTCTTAAGAGGTTCACCCCTCCACTTT.

The genes are TRBV6-6 and TRBJ2-7; D ambiguous. V shed 3 bases and J shed 1 base, with 16 bases lying between them. From germline, CDR1 is MNHNY and CDR2 SVGAGI (reference sequence). This CDR3 comprises 16 residues. The CDR3 DNA reads TGTGCCAGCAGTTATAGTGGCGGCGGTTTTTCCTACGAGCAGTACTTC. As protein: CASSYSGGGFSYEQYF.

The chain carries TRBV6-5 and TRBJ2-3, with TRBD2 matching over 12 bases. The CDR3 has 15 amino acids. Looked up from germline, CDR1 is MNHEY and CDR2 is SVGAGI. Trimming took 8 bases from V and 4 from J; bases not matched to a gene: 7. CDR3 DNA: TGTGCCAGCCGATCGACTAGCGGGGGACCAGATACGCAGTATTTT. Protein sequence: CASRSTSGGPDTQYF.

J is TRBJ2-1 and V is TRBV4-2, with TRBD2 matching 10 bases. There are 15 residues in the CDR3. V was clipped by 4 bases and J by 8 bases; unmatched bases: 8. CDR1 and CDR2 from the germline V gene are LGHNA and YNFKEQ. The DNA of the CDR3 is TGTGCCAGCAGCCTCGGCAGCGGGGGGGCCCATGAGCAGTTCTTC. Translating gives CASSLGSGGAHEQFF.

The chain joins TRBV7-2 to TRBJ2-2; a possible D gene is TRBD2 (5 bases). This CDR3 spans 15 amino acids. The V gene's germline CDR1 is SGHTA and CDR2 FQGNSA. V was trimmed by 2 bases and J by 4 bases, leaving 11 bases between them. The CDR3 DNA reads TGTGCCAGCAGCTTATACCCTGGGAGCACCGGGGAGCTGTTTTTT. This translates into CASSLYPGSTGELFF.

The CDR3 sequence: CSVVIRTGLTGELFF. CDR3 DNA: TGCAGCGTTGTGATCCGGACAGGGTTGACCGGGGAGCTGTTTTTT. The rearrangement links TRBV29-1 to TRBJ2-2; TRBD1 agrees at 8 bases. The CDR3 extends over 15 amino acids. Germline V CDR1 and CDR2: SQVTM, ANQGSEA. V trimming: 4 bases; J trimming: 5 bases; junction bases outside the gene matches: 9.

J is TRBJ2-4 and V is TRBV23-1, with D possibly being TRBD1 (5 bases). TRBV23-1 is an ORF, and what it does is uncertain. V lost 11 bases and J 0 bases, leaving 8 bases between the germline ends. The CDR3 has 12 residues. CDR3 DNA: TGCGCCTTACAGGAAGCCAAAAACATTCAGTACTTC. Its translation: CALQEAKNIQYF.

V is TRBV11-2 and J is TRBJ2-5; tentatively, D is TRBD2 (7 bases). The CDR3 totals 15 residues. Germline V gene data show CDR1 as SGHAT and CDR2 as FQNNGV. The germline V and J ends were trimmed by 4 bases and 5 bases, with 17 bases remaining between them. CDR3: CASSSLRGAQETQYF. CDR3 DNA: TGTGCCAGCAGCTCCCTCCGGGGGGCCCAGGAGACCCAGTACTTC.

The chain joins TRBV3-1 (or the pseudogene TRBV3-2) to TRBJ1-6; perhaps TRBD1 as D (6 bases). Germline CDR1 reads LGHDT; CDR2 reads YNNKEL (reference sequence). V gave up 1 base and J gave up 0 bases, with 10 bases separating them. The CDR3 covers 17 residues. For the CDR3, the DNA is TGTGCCAGCAGCCAAGGGACAGCGAGCTCCTATAATTCACCCCTCCACTTT. Translated: CASSQGTASSYNSPLHF.

The genes are TRBV5-4 and TRBJ1-1; D ambiguous. The germline V gene has CDR1 SGHNT and CDR2 YYREEE (reference sequence). Trimming removed 4 bases at V and 7 bases at J, with 20 bases between. CDR3 length: 15 amino acids. The CDR3 sequence: CASSAGGLGGIEAFF. Here the CDR3 DNA reads TGTGCCAGCAGCGCCGGAGGGTTAGGAGGAATTGAAGCTTTCTTT. The entire variable domain, with the rest obtained from reference TRBV5-4 and TRBJ1-1, is as follows: ETGVTQSPTHLIKTRGQQVTLRCSSQSGHNTVSWYQQALGQGPQFIFQYYREEENGRGNFPPRFSGLQFPNYSSELNVNALELDDSALYLCASSAGGLGGIEAFFGQGTRLTVV.

The CDR3 region is CATSRTPGQGASSGNTIYF. In nucleotides, the CDR3 is TGTGCCACCAGCAGAACACCGGGACAGGGGGCGAGCTCTGGAAACACCATATATTTT. The chain has TRBV15 and TRBJ1-3; the match to TRBD1 covers 12 bases. From germline, CDR1 is LNHNV and CDR2 YYDKDF (reference sequence). Trimming at V came to 2 bases and at J to 0 bases, leaving 8 bases not matched to a gene. This CDR3 is built from 19 residues.

V gene TRBV12-5 combines with J gene TRBJ1-2, with no clear D. Deletions cut 0 bases from V and 9 bases from J, with 5 bases between. This CDR3 has 11 amino acids. Per the germline V gene, CDR1 is LGHNT and CDR2 is FRNRAP. CDR3 loop: CASGLVLSYTF. The CDR3 bases are TGTGCTAGTGGTTTGGTACTAAGCTACACCTTC.

The chain recombines TRBV24-1 with TRBJ1-4; D remains ambiguous. CDR1 and CDR2 from the germline V gene are KGHDR and SFDVKD. V was clipped by 0 bases and J by 7 bases, with 14 bases between them. The CDR3 has 16 residues. CDR3 sequence reads: CATSDLSSGGCEKLFF. CDR3 bases: TGTGCCACCAGTGATTTGAGTTCAGGAGGATGTGAAAAACTGTTTTTT.

The chain carries TRBV5-4 and TRBJ2-7; 9 nucleotides line up with TRBD1. The CDR3 runs 14 residues. Trimming removed 4 bases from V and 2 bases from J; junction bases left unmatched: 4. CDR1 is SGHNT, CDR2 YYREEE, per germline (reference sequence). CDR3 bases: TGTGCCAGCAGCCAGGGACAGGGCACCTACGAGCAGTACTTC. This translates into CASSQGQGTYEQYF. The full variable domain, rest sourced from reference TRBV5-4 and TRBJ2-7, is ETGVTQSPTHLIKTRGQQVTLRCSSQSGHNTVSWYQQALGQGPQFIFQYYREEENGRGNFPPRFSGLQFPNYSSELNVNALELDDSALYLCASSQGQGTYEQYFGPGTRLTVT.